Below, 12 T cell receptor beta chains from the same sample are listed, as sequenced in a study of blood T cell repertoires in COVID-19. The repertoire was sequenced with immunoSEQ multiplex PCR; TCRdb's copy has only in-frame clones and lacks some. The repertoire consists of over 60,000 clones, with roughly 89% occurring once and the leading ten covering around 10%. The sequencing sample was made of peripheral blood. These receptors originate from a man aged 80 or over with acute or convalescent COVID-19.

The chain employs TRBV15 and TRBJ1-3, with a weak D call TRBD1 (5 bases). With 0 bases removed from V and 0 bases from J, the gap between germline ends came to 9 bases. Germline CDR1 reads LNHNV; CDR2 reads YYDKDF (reference sequence). This CDR3 comprises 16 residues. Written as DNA, the CDR3 is TGTGCCACCAGCAGAGAGGCAGACAGCTCTGGAAACACCATATATTTT. This codes for CATSREADSSGNTIYF.

The rearrangement uses TRBV6-4 and TRBJ1-4; D call uncertain. Trimming removed 11 bases from V and 12 bases from J, with 13 bases in between. Germline V gene lookup returns CDR1 MRHNA and CDR2 SNTAGT. The CDR3 has 10 amino acids. CDR3 region: CAAGEKELFF. The CDR3 DNA sequence: TGTGCCGCCGGGGAGAAAGAACTGTTTTTT.

In this sample, this clone turned up once. V is TRBV11-3 and J is TRBJ2-1, with 8 bases lining up with TRBD2. The CDR3 length is 15 residues. Losses at the gene ends were 5 bases for V and 5 bases for J; bases not matched to a gene: 8. The germline V gene encodes CDR1 SGHNT and CDR2 YENEEA. The CDR3 DNA sequence: TGTGCCAGCAGCAGAAGCGGGGGCGCGGACAATGAGCAGTTCTTC. This codes for CASSRSGGADNEQFF. Full variable domain (outside the CDR3, taken from reference TRBV11-3 and TRBJ2-1): EAGVVQSPRYKIIEKKQPVAFWCNPISGHNTLYWYLQNLGQGPELLIRYENEEAVDDSQLPKDRFSAERLKGVDSTLKIQPAELGDSAVYLCASSRSGGADNEQFFGPGTRLTVL.

This sequence joins TRBV6-5 and TRBJ1-6; possibly TRBD1 for D (5 bases). CDR1 is MNHEY and CDR2 is SVGAGI in the germline V gene. Trimming cost V 6 bases and J 8 bases, with 11 bases left between them. This CDR3 has 13 amino acids. The CDR3 bases are TGTGCCAGCAGCCCCCGGGGGGATTCACCCCTCCACTTT. This gives the protein CASSPRGDSPLHF.

This sequence joins TRBV19 and TRBJ2-3; TRBD2 matches 14 bases. This CDR3 contains 19 residues. The germline gives CDR1 LNHDA, CDR2 SQIVND (reference sequence). Trimming removed 6 bases from V and 5 bases from J; junction bases left unmatched: 16. The CDR3 DNA follows: TGTGCCAGTAGCCTCCCCCTTCGACTAGCGGGGGGGCTGGTAGATACGCAGTATTTT. It is translated as CASSLPLRLAGGLVDTQYF.

This clone was detected once. The chain recombines TRBV7-6 with TRBJ2-1; TRBD2 matches at 8 bases. The CDR3 extends over 16 amino acids. After removal of 5 bases from V and 8 bases from J, the junction contained 14 bases not matched to a gene. Germline CDR1 is SGHVS and CDR2 is FNYEAQ. CDR3 amino acids: CASSARRSGSGDEQFF. The CDR3 coding sequence is TGTGCCAGCAGCGCCCGACGGAGCGGGAGTGGAGATGAGCAGTTCTTC.

This chain connects TRBV30 to TRBJ1-1; 7 bases are a match to TRBD1. The CDR3 is made up of 12 amino acids. Germline values: CDR1 GTSNPN, CDR2 SVGIG (reference sequence). V dropped 2 bases and J dropped 9; count of bases not matched to a gene: 6. The CDR3 is CAWSPGTVKAFF. Written as DNA, the CDR3 is TGTGCCTGGAGTCCCGGGACAGTTAAAGCTTTCTTT.

This rearrangement joins TRBV5-1 to TRBJ2-7; 9 nucleotides align to TRBD1. Looked up from germline, CDR1 is SGHRS and CDR2 is YFSETQ. CDR3 length: 15 amino acids. With V trimmed by 0 bases and J by 7 bases, 8 bases remained unmatched. CDR3 loop: CASSLEFSGQGEQYF. CDR3 in DNA: TGCGCCAGCAGCTTGGAGTTCTCGGGACAGGGAGAGCAGTACTTC.

The chain uses TRBV3-1 (or the pseudogene TRBV3-2) and TRBJ1-6; a possible D gene is TRBD1 (5 bases). Germline CDR1 LGHDT, CDR2 YNNKEL (reference sequence). Trimming took off 3 bases at V and 9 bases at J, with 12 bases between the two ends. This CDR3 has 14 amino acids. The CDR3 spells CASSQPGLSSPLHF. The CDR3 bases are TGTGCCAGCAGCCAGCCAGGGTTAAGTTCACCCCTCCACTTT.

The J gene is TRBJ2-7, the V gene TRBV12-3 or TRBV12-4, with 8 positions matching TRBD1. CDR3 length: 13 residues. Trimming removed 4 bases from V and 7 bases from J; junction bases left unmatched: 6. The CDR3 region is CASSSSGGREQYF. The CDR3 nucleotides are TGTGCCAGCAGTTCTTCAGGGGGCCGTGAGCAGTACTTC.

The chain uses TRBV7-8 and TRBJ2-1; D gene uncertain. The CDR3 contains 15 residues. The V gene's germline CDR1 is SGHVS and CDR2 FQNEAQ. V was trimmed by 3 bases and J by 7 bases, leaving 16 bases between them. This CDR3 is CASSFVSSGGNEQFF. CDR3 bases: TGTGCCAGCAGCTTTGTATCTTCGGGTGGGAATGAGCAGTTCTTC.

This clone has just a few counts. The chain recombines TRBV10-2 with TRBJ1-6; D remains ambiguous. In germline, CDR1 is WSHSY, CDR2 SAAADI. Trimming pared 5 bases from V and 4 bases from J, leaving 6 bases between. The CDR3 has 13 residues. The CDR3, as DNA: TGCGCCAGCAGTTCAGTGTATAATTCACCCCTCCACTTT. Its protein is CASSSVYNSPLHF.